This T cell receptor beta chain stems from a study of T cells in localized non-small cell lung cancer. The CDR3 sequence is 16 residues long. Germline trimming cut 5 bases from V and 4 bases from J; bases unmatched to any gene: 8. Germline V gene data show CDR1 as SEHNR and CDR2 as FQNEAQ (reference sequence). Profiling relied on immunoSEQ multiplex PCR, and the TCRdb table lists in-frame clones only, not all of them. The sample lists approximately 50,000 clones; 85% to 90% were seen once. The rearrangement links TRBV7-9 to TRBJ2-3; TRBD2 matches at 11 bases. The sequencing here drew on PBMCs, taken before any cancer treatment. The TCR originated in a man aged 35-75 years with stage II lung adenocarcinoma. DNA for the CDR3: TGTGCCAGCAGCCGCCTAGCGGGGGGATCGGCAGATACGCAGTATTTT. It is translated as CASSRLAGGSADTQYF.